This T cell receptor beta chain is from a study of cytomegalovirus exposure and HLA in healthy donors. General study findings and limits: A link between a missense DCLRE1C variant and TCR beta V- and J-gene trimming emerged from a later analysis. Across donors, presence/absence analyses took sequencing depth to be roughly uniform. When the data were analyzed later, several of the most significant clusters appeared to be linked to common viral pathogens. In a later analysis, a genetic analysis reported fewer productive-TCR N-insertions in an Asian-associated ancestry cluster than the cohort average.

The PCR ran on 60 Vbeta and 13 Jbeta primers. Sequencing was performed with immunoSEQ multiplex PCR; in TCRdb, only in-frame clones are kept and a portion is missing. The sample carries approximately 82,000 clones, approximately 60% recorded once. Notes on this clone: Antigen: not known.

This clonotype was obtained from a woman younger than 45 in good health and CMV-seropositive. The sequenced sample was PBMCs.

Here the CDR3 DNA reads TGTGCCAGCAGCTTTTCGGTCACTAGTTCTGCCTACGAGCAGTACTTC. Encoded protein: CASSFSVTSSAYEQYF. This chain links TRBV5-5 with TRBJ2-7; maybe TRBD2 (5 bases). CDR1 is SGHKS, CDR2 YYEKEE, per germline (reference sequence). V dropped 2 bases and J dropped 2 bases, with 17 bases sitting between them. The CDR3 sequence is 16 residues long.